The 18 T cell receptor beta chains listed next were all sequenced from one sample in a study of post-analysis software for immune sequencing data. Study outcomes and limitations: Patients used roughly five TRBV segments, including TRBV5-6, TRBV5-1 and TRBV20-1, more often than controls.

Included in the TCR beta cDNA libraries were unique molecular identifiers. MiXCR, applied by TCRdb to the PCR reads, yields one record per CDR3 protein. The repertoire holds roughly 800,000 distinct CDR3 sequences, roughly 27% seen once, with under 0.7% in the top ten. Their cognate antigens are unknown. Sequencing was performed on blood. These receptors were collected from a girl between 10 and 17 years old with multiple sclerosis.

This clonotype was seen only a few times. The chain recombines TRBV28 with TRBJ2-5, with 14 nucleotides matching TRBD2. The germline V gene has CDR1 MDHEN and CDR2 SYDVKM. The CDR3 extends over 13 amino acids. Trimming at V came to 6 bases and at J to 13 bases, leaving 7 bases not matched to a gene. The CDR3 region is CASRGLAGVSAYF. The CDR3 DNA sequence: TGTGCCAGCAGGGGACTAGCGGGAGTCTCCGCGTACTTC. The full variable domain, rest sourced from reference TRBV28 and TRBJ2-5, is DVKVTQSSRYLVKRTGEKVFLECVQDMDHENMFWYRQDPGLGLRLIYFSYDVKMKEKGDIPEGYSVSREKKERFSLILESASTNQTSMYLCASRGLAGVSAYFGPGTRLLVL.

The rearrangement links TRBV7-2 to TRBJ2-4; either TRBD1 or TRBD2 may supply D (5 bases each). V was clipped by 1 base and J by 3 bases, with 16 bases between them. Germline V CDR1 and CDR2: SGHTA, FQGNSA. The length of the CDR3 is 17 residues. Here the CDR3 reads CASSLGGLSGNKNIQYF. The CDR3, as DNA: TGTGCCAGCAGCTTAGGGGGCCTGTCGGGGAACAAAAACATTCAGTACTTC.

V is TRBV12-3 or TRBV12-4 and J is TRBJ1-3; D gene ambiguous. There are 12 residues in the CDR3. The ends were cut back, 11 bases at V and 4 bases at J, with 12 bases in the middle. Here the CDR3 reads CAAAGSGNTIYF. The DNA for the CDR3 is TGTGCCGCAGCAGGTTCAGGAAACACCATATATTTT.

The rearrangement joins TRBV28 to TRBJ2-1; a weak D match, TRBD2 (5 bases). The CDR3 is 15 residues long. The V end was cut by 7 bases, the J end by 0 bases, with 13 bases between. Germline-derived CDR1 and CDR2 are MDHEN and SYDVKM. Here the CDR3 DNA reads TGTGCCAGCAAAGAGGGTACGTACTCCTACAATGAGCAGTTCTTC. This encodes CASKEGTYSYNEQFF.

This clonotype was observed a few times. This chain uses TRBV27 with TRBJ1-5; D remains unclear. Germline CDR1 MNHEY, CDR2 SMNVEV (reference sequence). This CDR3 comprises 14 residues. The V end was cut by 1 base, the J end by 6 bases, with 10 bases between. CDR3 DNA: TGTGCCAGCAGTTTATTTTTGTATGGTCAGCCCCAGCATTTT. Its protein product is CASSLFLYGQPQHF.

The chain employs TRBV9 and TRBJ2-7; 7 bases match TRBD2. Trimming at V came to 4 bases and at J to 2 bases, leaving 6 bases not matched to a gene. The CDR3 contains 14 residues. In germline, CDR1 is SGDLS, CDR2 YYNGEE. Here the CDR3 DNA reads TGTGCCAGCAGCCTCGCGGGGGAGGCCTACGAGCAGTACTTC. It yields the protein CASSLAGEAYEQYF.

Comments on this clonotype: This may be a read error: a much more frequent sequence differs by one nucleotide. The V and J genes are TRBV27 and TRBJ1-1; TRBD1 matches 10 bases. The CDR3 is 15 amino acids. Germline-derived CDR1 and CDR2 are MNHEY and SMNVEV (reference sequence). CDR3 nucleotide sequence: TGTACCAGCAGTTCGCGACAGGGGGCGAACACTGAAGCTTTCTTT. Protein sequence: CTSSSRQGANTEAFF.

This clonotype was counted at least ten times. The chain joins TRBV20-1 to TRBJ2-1; possibly TRBD2 for D (7 bases). The V and J ends lost 3 bases and 8 bases respectively, with 20 bases between them. The CDR3 runs to 15 residues. Looked up from germline, CDR1 is DFQATT and CDR2 is SNEGSKA (reference sequence). The CDR3 DNA is TGCAGTGCTAGGAAGGGGGGAGGGTGGGTGTATGAGCAGTTCTTC. It yields the protein CSARKGGGWVYEQFF.

V and J are TRBV2 and TRBJ1-4; no reliable D call. Germline V gene sequence: CDR1 SNHLY, CDR2 FYNNEI. The CDR3 extends over 13 amino acids. V was cut by 7 bases and J by 0 bases, with 6 bases left in between. CDR3 sequence (DNA): TGTGCCAGCACGGGAGCAACTAATGAAAAACTGTTTTTT. Encoded protein: CASTGATNEKLFF.

The V and J genes are TRBV6-5 and TRBJ1-1, with a possible D match to TRBD1 (5 bases). Trimming cost V 8 bases and J 8 bases, with 9 bases left between them. The V gene's germline CDR1 is MNHEY and CDR2 SVGAGI. The CDR3 consists of 10 residues. CDR3 coding DNA: TGTGCCAGCGGGACGGGGGAAGCTTTCTTT. It specifies CASGTGEAFF.

The chain combines TRBV21-1 with TRBJ2-1; the table's TRBD2 call for D was not verified on the DNA. TRBV21-1 is designated a pseudogene. There are 15 residues in the CDR3. In nucleotides, the CDR3 is TGTGCCAGCAGCGATCGACTAGCGGGATACAATGAGCAGTTCTTC. Protein sequence: CASSDRLAGYNEQFF.

This clonotype was counted at least ten times. This chain connects TRBV7-2 to TRBJ2-4, with 9 bases fitting TRBD1. The germline V gene has CDR1 SGHTA and CDR2 FQGNSA. This CDR3 has 12 amino acids. The V segment lost 8 bases and the J segment 8 bases; nucleotides outside the gene matches: 4. The CDR3 DNA reads TGTGCCAGCGAGAGACAGGGGGACATTCAGTACTTC. Residues: CASERQGDIQYF.

The gene calls are TRBV6-1 and TRBJ2-7; D unclear. Germline CDR1 is MNHNS and CDR2 is SASEGT. The CDR3 spans 13 residues. Trimming removed 7 bases from V and 0 bases from J, with 10 bases in between. The CDR3 is CASKGSLSYEQYF. Written as DNA, the CDR3 is TGTGCCAGCAAGGGCAGCCTCTCCTACGAGCAGTACTTC.

This clonotype was seen only a few times. The chain uses TRBV9 and TRBJ2-6, with a possible D match to TRBD1 (5 bases). The germline gives CDR1 SGDLS, CDR2 YYNGEE. CDR3 size: 19 residues. V lost 0 bases and J 0 bases, leaving 16 bases between the germline ends. The CDR3 region is CASSVGLRQPYSGANVLTF. The CDR3 coding sequence is TGTGCCAGCAGCGTAGGTCTCCGACAGCCATACTCTGGGGCCAACGTCCTGACTTTC. The complete variable domain, with remaining parts taken from reference TRBV9 and TRBJ2-6, reads DSGVTQTPKHLITATGQRVTLRCSPRSGDLSVYWYQQSLDQGLQFLIQYYNGEERAKGNILERFSAQQFPDLHSELNLSSLELGDSALYFCASSVGLRQPYSGANVLTFGAGSRLTVL.

A remark on this clonotype: Since a much larger clone is just one base distant, this may be a read error. This chain connects TRBV29-1 to TRBJ1-5, with no clear D. V lost 4 bases and J 2 bases, leaving 6 bases between the germline ends. Looked up from germline, CDR1 is SQVTM and CDR2 is ANQGSEA. CDR3 size: 12 residues. Here the CDR3 DNA reads TGCAGCGTTGGACGGGGCAATCAGCCCCAGCATTTT. As protein: CSVGRGNQPQHF.

The rearrangement uses TRBV7-8 and TRBJ2-7, with D hard to call. This CDR3 spans 13 amino acids. Deletions cut 5 bases from V and 2 bases from J, with 10 bases between. Per the germline V gene, CDR1 is SGHVS and CDR2 is FQNEAQ. The DNA for the CDR3 is TGTGCCAGCAGCCGGGCGCAGACCTACGAGCAGTACTTC. Protein sequence: CASSRAQTYEQYF. The complete variable domain, with remaining parts taken from reference TRBV7-8 and TRBJ2-7, reads GAGVSQSPRYKVAKRGQDVALRCDPISGHVSLFWYQQALGQGPEFLTYFQNEAQLDKSGLPSDRFFAERPEGSVSTLKIQRTQQEDSAVYLCASSRAQTYEQYFGPGTRLTVT.

The chain uses TRBV5-1 and TRBJ2-7, with D unresolved. This CDR3 has 15 amino acids. CDR1 and CDR2 from the germline V gene are SGHRS and YFSETQ. The V end lost 4 bases, the J end lost 10 bases, and 24 bases lay between the germline ends. The DNA of the CDR3 is TGCGCCAGCAGCACCAGGCCTGGGGTCGGGCCTTTACAGTACTTC. Its translation: CASSTRPGVGPLQYF.

The rearrangement joins TRBV7-9 to TRBJ1-2, with no clear D. From germline, CDR1 is SEHNR and CDR2 FQNEAQ (reference sequence). V dropped 1 base and J dropped 4 bases, with 13 bases sitting between them. CDR3 size: 15 residues. The CDR3 sequence: CASSLGAELGYGYTF. For the CDR3, the DNA is TGTGCCAGCAGCTTAGGAGCAGAACTCGGCTATGGCTACACCTTC.